These 17 T cell receptor beta chains came from one sample sequenced in a study of blood T cells in healthy people across ages. For the second PCR, which ran for roughly 6 to 12 cycles, a sample-barcoded 5' primer and a J-beta primer mix were used. TCRdb ran MiXCR on the 5' RACE reads and lists one entry per CDR3 protein. In the table there are 870,000 or so distinct CDR3 sequences, around 28% of which are singletons. The sequenced sample was blood. The source of these receptors is a woman older than 75 in good health.

In the case of this clonotype: Just one base apart from a much larger clone, this may be a read error. J is TRBJ2-1 and V is TRBV5-6; 9 nucleotides align to TRBD1. Germline V gene sequence: CDR1 SGHDT, CDR2 YYEEEE. The CDR3 covers 16 residues. In nucleotides, the CDR3 is TGTGCCGGCAGCAGAGACAGGGGGGCTTTCTACAATGAGCAGTTCTTC. Translation: CAGSRDRGAFYNEQFF.

This clonotype was seen a handful of times. A read error is possible here, since a much larger clone lies one base away. The chain recombines TRBV20-1 with TRBJ2-1; TRBD1 is a possible D gene (5 bases). TRBJ2-7 matches the DNA end more closely, so the J call is doubtful. In germline, CDR1 is DFQATT, CDR2 SNEGSKA (reference sequence). CDR3 size: 13 residues. The CDR3 loop reads CSARGGAENEQYF. The CDR3 DNA follows: TGCAGTGCAAGGGGTGGGGCGGAGAATGAGCAGTACTTC.

This clonotype was detected a few times. This chain uses TRBV2 with TRBJ1-6; a possible D gene is TRBD1 (5 bases). V gave up 2 bases and J gave up 0 bases, with 14 bases separating them. Germline CDR1 and CDR2: SNHLY and FYNNEI. The CDR3 has 18 residues. The CDR3 DNA sequence: TGTGCCAGCAGTGAACACGGGGCTAGGAACTCCTATAATTCACCCCTCCACTTT. This gives the protein CASSEHGARNSYNSPLHF.

This clonotype was seen many times. This chain links TRBV21-1 with TRBJ1-2; the listed D gene, TRBD1, was not tested against the DNA. TRBV21-1 is reported as a pseudogene. The CDR3 length is 17 residues. This CDR3 is CASSKALSEGADYGYTF. Here the CDR3 DNA reads TGTGCCAGCAGCAAAGCGCTTTCGGAGGGGGCGGACTATGGCTACACCTTC.

As DNA, the CDR3 is TGCAGTGCTAGAGGATACACTCTCGGGTCCGAGCAGTACTTC. Translating it yields CSARGYTLGSEQYF. The chain joins TRBV20-1 to TRBJ2-5; no clear D. The DNA end is a closer match to TRBJ2-7, so the J assignment may be wrong. This CDR3 comprises 14 residues. Germline V gene sequence: CDR1 DFQATT, CDR2 SNEGSKA (reference sequence).

This clonotype came up many times. The chain links TRBV25-1 to TRBJ2-3, with D tentatively TRBD1 (6 bases). V lost 3 bases to trimming and J lost 3 bases, with 16 bases between them. The germline CDR1 and CDR2 sequences are MGHDK and SYGVNS. The CDR3 runs to 16 residues. The CDR3 loop reads CASSDRGSTTTDTQYF. The CDR3 bases are TGTGCCAGCAGTGACAGGGGATCCACTACTACAGATACGCAGTATTTT. The whole variable domain, filled in from reference TRBV25-1 and TRBJ2-3, reads EADIYQTPRYLVIGTGKKITLECSQTMGHDKMYWYQQDPGMELHLIHYSYGVNSTEKGDLSSESTVSRIRTEHFPLTLESARPSHTSQYLCASSDRGSTTTDTQYFGPGTRLTVL.

Only a few counts were recorded for this clonotype. The rearrangement joins TRBV6-2 or TRBV6-3 to TRBJ2-1, with 10 nucleotides matching TRBD2. The CDR3 has 15 residues. Unmatched junction bases numbered 6, after V lost 2 bases and J lost 8 bases. The germline gives CDR1 MNHEY, CDR2 SVGEGT. The CDR3 bases are TGTGCCAGCAGTTACCGGAGCGGGGGGGCGCATGAGCAGTTCTTC. Translated, it gives CASSYRSGGAHEQFF.

This clonotype came up a few times. The rearrangement joins TRBV7-2 to TRBJ1-5, with 8 bases aligning to TRBD1. Germline loops: CDR1 SGHTA, CDR2 FQGNSA. The CDR3 length is 16 residues. Trimming took 0 bases from V and 7 from J; bases not matched to a gene: 8. CDR3 DNA: TGTGCCAGCAGCTTAGCCGGTTCAGGGGGCCAACAGCCCCAGCATTTT. Translated: CASSLAGSGGQQPQHF.

The rearrangement uses TRBV28 and TRBJ1-5, with D hard to call. The CDR3 contains 13 residues. Germline V gene lookup returns CDR1 MDHEN and CDR2 SYDVKM. Trimming took 6 bases from V and 1 from J, leaving 7 bases between them. Here the CDR3 reads CASRDYSNQPQHF. The CDR3 DNA reads as TGTGCCAGCAGAGATTACAGCAATCAGCCCCAGCATTTT.

For this clonotype: Sequence at one end of the junction differs from germline and may be a read error. The CDR3 spells CASSQDRLAGHTDMQYF. The CDR3, as DNA: TGTGCCAGCAGCCAAGATCGGCTAGCGGGGCACACAGATATGCAGTATTTT. This sequence joins TRBV3-1 and TRBJ2-3; 9 nucleotides agree with TRBD2. The germline CDR1 and CDR2 sequences are LGHDT and YNNKEL (reference sequence). The CDR3 is made up of 17 amino acids.

Many counts were recorded for this clonotype. The chain links TRBV7-2 to TRBJ2-3, with D unclear. The CDR3 consists of 15 residues. V was cut by 6 bases and J by 2 bases, with 15 bases left in between. CDR1 is SGHTA and CDR2 is FQGNSA in the germline V gene. The CDR3 DNA follows: TGTGCCAGCAGAAAGACCGGAACTACCACAGATACGCAGTATTTT. It encodes CASRKTGTTTDTQYF.

This clonotype was seen at least ten times. V is TRBV7-2 and J is TRBJ2-5; the D gene is possibly TRBD2 (6 bases). In germline, CDR1 is SGHTA, CDR2 FQGNSA. This CDR3 spans 15 amino acids. V was pared by 1 base and J by 3 bases, with 12 bases between. CDR3 in amino acids: CASSLGGRREETQYF. CDR3 nucleotides: TGTGCCAGCAGCTTAGGTGGCAGGAGGGAAGAGACCCAGTACTTC.

Comments on this clonotype: A much larger clone differs by one base, so this may be a read error. The chain recombines TRBV20-1 with TRBJ2-1; D not resolved. In germline, CDR1 is DFQATT, CDR2 SNEGSKA (reference sequence). The CDR3 is 15 amino acids. The CDR3 loop is CSARDSPGPYNERFF. CDR3 bases: TGCAGTGCTAGAGATAGCCCAGGACCATACAATGAGCGGTTCTTC.

This clonotype came up many times. This chain connects TRBV6-2 or TRBV6-3 to TRBJ2-3, with a possible D match to TRBD1 (5 bases). The germline V gene has CDR1 MNHEY and CDR2 SVGEGT. V shed 5 bases and J shed 3 bases, with 15 bases lying between them. This CDR3 region has 15 residues. The CDR3, as DNA: TGTGCCAGCAGTGGCAGGAATAAGGGGACAGATACGCAGTATTTT. Translated, it gives CASSGRNKGTDTQYF.

This clonotype was seen only a few times. The chain is built from TRBV7-2 and TRBJ2-2; 7 bases are a match to TRBD2. V shed 5 bases, J shed 5 bases, and the junction held 8 bases outside the gene matches. Germline CDR1 is SGHTA and CDR2 is FQGNSA. The CDR3 extends over 15 amino acids. The CDR3 DNA follows: TGTGCCAGCAGCCCTCCGGGGGGAGCTACCGGGGAGCTGTTTTTT. Amino acid sequence: CASSPPGGATGELFF.

This clonotype was seen repeatedly, ten times or more. The V call is TRBV7-2, the J call TRBJ2-3; D unresolved. Germline-derived CDR1 and CDR2 are SGHTA and FQGNSA. The CDR3 contains 15 residues. V was clipped by 6 bases and J by 1 base, with 14 bases between them. CDR3 region: CASRLTRTRTDTQYF. The CDR3 region has the DNA TGTGCCAGCAGACTCACCCGAACTCGCACAGATACGCAGTATTTT.

At least ten counts were recorded for this clonotype. The genes are TRBV20-1 and TRBJ2-1; maybe TRBD2 (6 bases). This CDR3 has 13 residues. Per germline, CDR1 DFQATT and CDR2 SNEGSKA (reference sequence). V gave up 0 bases and J gave up 15 bases, with 18 bases separating them. The CDR3 loop is CSARDLSGLKPFF. The CDR3 DNA follows: TGCAGTGCTAGAGATCTGAGCGGGTTAAAGCCGTTCTTC.